These 24 T cell receptor beta chains were all obtained from the same sample, sequenced in a study of T-cell memory formation after mild COVID-19. Each CDR3 protein is one row after TCRdb ran MiXCR on the 5' RACE reads. The sample shows 150,000 to 200,000 distinct CDR3 sequences, around 10% of them seen only once. The sequencing input was PBMCs or a T cell subset sorted from them (not recorded which). The receptors derive from a man between 18 and 35 years old who had mild COVID-19 (a few samples of this study predate the infection). Cell type and time point are not known.

This clonotype appeared a few times. V gene TRBV4-2 combines with J gene TRBJ1-2; D not resolved. The CDR3 is 13 residues long. Trimming took off 4 bases at V and 3 bases at J, with 9 bases between the two ends. Germline lookup yields CDR1 LGHNA and CDR2 YNFKEQ. CDR3 in amino acids: CASSPLFDYGYTF. CDR3 in DNA: TGTGCCAGCAGCCCCCTCTTTGACTATGGCTACACCTTC.

This sequence joins TRBV20-1 and TRBJ2-1; tentatively, D is TRBD2 (6 bases). Germline V gene data show CDR1 as DFQATT and CDR2 as SNEGSKA (reference sequence). V lost 6 bases and J 5 bases, leaving 17 bases between the germline ends. CDR3 length: 14 amino acids. CDR3 in amino acids: CSAQEGGDHNEQFF. The CDR3 bases are TGCAGTGCCCAGGAGGGCGGGGACCACAATGAGCAGTTCTTC.

This chain connects TRBV18 to TRBJ2-3; 12 nucleotides match TRBD2. V was pared by 3 bases and J by 6 bases, with 4 bases of the junction left unmatched. The germline V gene has CDR1 KGHSH and CDR2 LQKENI. The CDR3 contains 15 residues. Here the CDR3 reads CASSPGLAGQDTQYF. The CDR3 coding sequence is TGTGCCAGCTCACCGGGACTAGCGGGCCAGGATACGCAGTATTTT.

The rearrangement joins TRBV7-3 to TRBJ1-1; D unclear. V was shortened by 6 bases and J by 3 bases, with 11 bases between the two germline ends. The CDR3 totals 13 residues. In germline, CDR1 is SGHTA, CDR2 FQGTGA. CDR3: CASRRQADTEAFF. As DNA, the CDR3 is TGTGCCAGCAGACGTCAGGCAGACACTGAAGCTTTCTTT.

This clonotype showed up just a few times. The gene calls are TRBV11-2 and TRBJ2-3; maybe TRBD2 (5 bases). Germline CDR1 SGHAT, CDR2 FQNNGV. Between the trimmed V and J ends, which lost 1 base and 5 bases, there was a span of 10 bases. This CDR3 is 14 amino acids long. CDR3 nucleotide sequence: TGTGCCAGCAGCTTAGGCCTAGCAATAGATACGCAGTATTTT. Translating gives CASSLGLAIDTQYF.

The chain joins TRBV20-1 to TRBJ2-7; D is possibly TRBD1 (6 bases). Trimming took off 4 bases at V and 0 bases at J, with 10 bases between the two ends. Germline CDR1 reads DFQATT; CDR2 reads SNEGSKA (reference sequence). This CDR3 has 13 residues. The CDR3 region has the DNA TGCAGTGCTACTCAGGGGAGCTCCTACGAGCAGTACGTC. This translates into CSATQGSSYEQYV.

The chain joins TRBV10-3 to TRBJ2-1; possibly TRBD1 or TRBD2 for D (5 bases each). The CDR3 contains 14 residues. V lost 3 bases, J lost 7 bases, and 13 bases lay in between. Germline loops: CDR1 ENHRY, CDR2 SYGVKD. This CDR3 reads CAISDETGPNEQFF. CDR3 DNA sequence: TGTGCCATCAGTGATGAGACGGGGCCTAATGAGCAGTTCTTC.

This chain connects TRBV3-1 to TRBJ2-1; possibly TRBD1 for D (7 bases). V gave up 6 bases and J gave up 8 bases, with 14 bases separating them. The CDR3 extends over 13 amino acids. Germline values: CDR1 LGHDT, CDR2 YNNKEL (reference sequence). The CDR3 coding sequence is TGTGCCAGCAGACGACAGGGCGGGGATGAGCAGTTCTTC. Translated: CASRRQGGDEQFF.

The chain recombines TRBV28 with TRBJ2-1, with 11 bases fitting TRBD1. The V and J ends lost 8 bases and 10 bases, in that order; junction bases with no gene match: 4. The germline gives CDR1 MDHEN, CDR2 SYDVKM. The length of the CDR3 is 12 residues. Here the CDR3 DNA reads TGTGCCAGCCGGACAGGGGGCAGGGAGCAGTTCTTC. Protein product: CASRTGGREQFF.

This clonotype was observed at least ten times. This sequence joins TRBV12-3 or TRBV12-4 and TRBJ2-7; D unresolved. The CDR3 extends over 16 amino acids. Trimming cost V 6 bases and J 1 base, with 19 bases left between them. The CDR3 DNA sequence: TGTGCCAGCAGGCAGGCCCGATACCCCAATTCCTACGAGCAGTACTTC. It specifies CASRQARYPNSYEQYF.

The sample holds many counts of this clonotype. The chain combines TRBV7-3 with TRBJ2-7, with D unresolved. CDR3 length: 16 residues. The ends were cut back, 0 bases at V and 4 bases at J, with 16 bases in the middle. Germline V gene lookup returns CDR1 SGHTA and CDR2 FQGTGA. The CDR3 coding sequence is TGTGCCAGCAGCTTAACCACCTTCGGCTCAAGGTACGAGCAGTACGTC. It codes for CASSLTTFGSRYEQYV.

This clonotype showed up just a few times. The chain joins TRBV20-1 to TRBJ1-6; D uncertain. CDR3 length equals 12 residues. The germline CDR1 and CDR2 sequences are DFQATT and SNEGSKA (reference sequence). V shed 5 bases and J shed 5 bases, with 7 bases lying between them. CDR3 DNA: TGCAGTGCTGGAGGCCATAATTCACCCCTCCACTTT. It yields the protein CSAGGHNSPLHF.

As DNA, the CDR3 is TGCAGTGCCAAACAGGGTAACACTGAAGCTTTCTTT. Translating gives CSAKQGNTEAFF. V and J are TRBV20-1 and TRBJ1-1; the D gene is possibly TRBD1 (6 bases). CDR1 DFQATT and CDR2 SNEGSKA come from the germline V gene (reference sequence). Trimming removed 6 bases from V and 2 bases from J, with 10 bases in between. CDR3 length: 12 residues.

This clonotype was counted at least ten times. V gene TRBV7-2 combines with J gene TRBJ2-5; TRBD1 agrees at 8 bases. Germline CDR1 SGHTA, CDR2 FQGNSA. The CDR3 covers 14 residues. The J segment lost 4 bases and the V segment lost 5 bases, leaving 6 bases of the junction unmatched. CDR3 DNA: TGTGCCAGCAGCCTGGACAGGGTTGCAGAGACCCAGTACTTC. It is translated as CASSLDRVAETQYF.

The chain has TRBV27 and TRBJ2-5, with D possibly called TRBD1 or TRBD2 (5 bases each). The CDR3 contains 12 residues. Germline CDR1 and CDR2: MNHEY and SMNVEV (reference sequence). Trimming took 6 bases from V and 9 from J, leaving 14 bases between them. Here the CDR3 DNA reads TGTGCCAGCAGCCGGGACGGACGGGCCCAGTACTTC. It yields the protein CASSRDGRAQYF.

This clonotype was detected only a few times. This sequence joins TRBV7-2 and TRBJ2-5; D is possibly TRBD2 (6 bases). Per the germline V gene, CDR1 is SGHTA and CDR2 is FQGNSA. The CDR3 spans 14 residues. The ends were cut back, 0 bases at V and 5 bases at J, with 10 bases in the middle. The CDR3 nucleotides read TGTGCCAGCAGCTTAGCGCGGACTATGGAGACCCAGTACTTC. Protein: CASSLARTMETQYF. The whole variable domain, remainder taken from reference TRBV7-2 and TRBJ2-5, is GAGVSQSPSNKVTEKGKDVELRCDPISGHTALYWYRQSLGQGLEFLIYFQGNSAPDKSGLPSDRFSAERTGGSVSTLTIQRTQQEDSAVYLCASSLARTMETQYFGPGTRLLVL.

The chain employs TRBV2 and TRBJ2-3, with TRBD1 matching 10 bases. The CDR3 extends over 17 amino acids. The ends lost 3 bases at V and 0 bases at J; junction bases unmatched: 6. From germline, CDR1 is SNHLY and CDR2 FYNNEI. The DNA for the CDR3 is TGTGCCAGCAGTGATGGGACAGGGGTAAATAGCACAGATACGCAGTATTTT. Translated: CASSDGTGVNSTDTQYF. The full variable domain, in which reference TRBV2 and TRBJ2-3 provide the parts outside the CDR3, is EPEVTQTPSHQVTQMGQEVILRCVPISNHLYFYWYRQILGQKVEFLVSFYNNEISEKSEIFDDQFSVERPDGSNFTLKIRSTKLEDSAMYFCASSDGTGVNSTDTQYFGPGTRLTVL.

The chain couples TRBV7-6 to TRBJ2-3; D is unresolved. Between the trimmed V and J ends, which lost 3 bases and 6 bases, there was a span of 10 bases. Germline V gene sequence: CDR1 SGHVS, CDR2 FNYEAQ. CDR3 length: 13 amino acids. CDR3 region: CASSLTPPDTQYF. In DNA, the CDR3 is TGTGCCAGCAGCTTGACCCCTCCCGATACGCAGTATTTT. The variable domain in full, completed from reference TRBV7-6 and TRBJ2-3, reads GAGVSQSPRYKVTKRGQDVALRCDPISGHVSLYWYRQALGQGPEFLTYFNYEAQQDKSGLPNDRFSAERPEGSISTLTIQRTEQRDSAMYRCASSLTPPDTQYFGPGTRLTVL.

The V call is TRBV11-2, the J call TRBJ1-5; weak D call: TRBD1 (6 bases). Germline loops: CDR1 SGHAT, CDR2 FQNNGV. CDR3 length: 15 amino acids. With 0 bases removed from V and 9 bases from J, the gap between germline ends came to 15 bases. CDR3 protein: CASSLEGRGIGPQHF. The CDR3 DNA sequence: TGTGCCAGCAGCTTAGAGGGCAGGGGAATTGGGCCCCAGCATTTT.

The chain links TRBV18 to TRBJ2-7; D is uncertain. The CDR3 length is 12 residues. Looked up from germline, CDR1 is KGHSH and CDR2 is LQKENI. Trimming took 6 bases from V and 4 from J, leaving 10 bases between them. The CDR3 loop is CASSSQQYEQYF. DNA for the CDR3: TGTGCCAGCTCGTCACAGCAATACGAGCAGTACTTC.

In its sample, this clonotype was seen many times. This chain joins TRBV6-4 and TRBJ1-1; D is unresolved. Between the trimmed V and J ends, which lost 2 bases and 1 base, there was a span of 5 bases. CDR1 is MRHNA, CDR2 SNTAGT, per germline. CDR3 length equals 13 residues. The CDR3 protein is CASSDQPNTEAFF. The CDR3 DNA follows: TGTGCCAGCAGTGACCAGCCGAACACTGAAGCTTTCTTT.

CDR3 in DNA: TGTGCCAGCAGCTCCGGAGCTTTATCCTACAATGAGCAGTTCTTC. It is translated as CASSSGALSYNEQFF. The V call is TRBV5-4, the J call TRBJ2-1; D ambiguous. CDR1 and CDR2 (germline): SGHNT, YYREEE (reference sequence). The CDR3 runs to 15 residues. Trimming removed 3 bases from V and 1 base from J, with 11 bases in between.

This clonotype showed up many times. In nucleotides, the CDR3 is TGCGCCAGCAGCGCGGGACAGAATACGCAGTATTTT. Amino acids: CASSAGQNTQYF. The chain has TRBV5-1 and TRBJ2-3; perhaps TRBD1 as D (7 bases). Trimming pared 4 bases from V and 7 bases from J, leaving 10 bases between. This CDR3 is built from 12 residues. Per the germline V gene, CDR1 is SGHRS and CDR2 is YFSETQ.

In its sample, this clonotype was seen a few times. The CDR3 protein is CASSQENGPGSPLHF. CDR3 sequence (DNA): TGTGCCAGCAGCCAAGAGAACGGGCCCGGATCACCCCTCCACTTT. This sequence joins TRBV3-1 and TRBJ1-6; D ambiguous. Germline CDR1 LGHDT, CDR2 YNNKEL (reference sequence). Trimming stripped 0 bases from V and 10 bases from J, with 13 bases between. The CDR3 is 15 residues long.